What follows describes a single T cell receptor beta chain. This clonotype was seen repeatedly, ten times or more. The antigen this receptor binds is unknown. There are no base qualities to consult, and no much larger clone falls within one base. The library was produced with PCR. Reads for this sample came from an Illumina HiSeq 2500. Molecular barcoding was employed in the preparation of TCR libraries, with unique molecular identifiers being used to normalize TCRbeta repertoire quantification. In TCRdb, the public reads were trimmed at Q25 with fastp and aligned with MiXCR, with productive beta chains retained. Every distinct CDR3 protein forms one entry, paired with its most common genes and DNA. This sample gives approximately 300,000 distinct CDR3 sequences in total; more than 9% of them show up just once. About a quarter of the sample belongs to the ten largest clones. In light of the paper, this sample's treatment or condition label describes: allogeneic hematopoietic cell transplantation with graft depleted of TCRalphabeta T cells and CD19 B cells. The children who served as transplant recipients had been given grafts of TCRalphabeta/CD19-depleted allogeneic hematopoietic cells.

V loses 4 bases of germline sequence and J loses 5 bases, and the interval between the two ends is 18 bases. Measured from the cysteine to the phenylalanine, the CDR3 is 14 residues long. CDR3 DNA only is kept here, 42 bases in frame from base 1. The germline V gene specifies SQVTM as CDR1 and ANQGSEA as CDR2. The data were obtained in a study of T-cell reconstitution after alpha-beta-depleted transplantation in children (dated by TCRdb to between 2015 and 2016). Regarding the complete study: T-cell immune reconstitution after TCRalphabeta/CD19-depleted allogeneic hematopoietic cell transplantation in children was quantitatively tracked in the study by means of TCR repertoire profiling.

General findings and caveats noted by the study authors: Over subsequent months, a decline in hyperexpanded clone frequencies was noted, and after one year, T-cell counts and TCRbeta diversity were mostly ascribed to newly produced T cells. In some patients, high TCRbeta diversity at day 60 was attributed to recipient T cells and intrathymic progenitors that had survived conditioning. About two months after transplant, the apparently early recovery of alphabetaT-cell counts reportedly depended on just several hundred clones that had expanded rapidly and came from non-depleted graft cells.

This clonotype was sampled from a male patient between 2 and 10 years old who had a stem cell transplant for chronic granulomatous disease, so the T cells may come from the graft donor. The input for sequencing was peripheral blood, taken 180 days after TCRalphabeta/CD19-depleted stem cell transplant. The V gene is TRBV29-1 and the J gene is TRBJ2-7; a confident D gene designation cannot be given. CDR3 reads: CSVGTLVRPNEQYF. The DNA sequence reads TGCAGCGTTGGTACGCTGGTGAGGCCCAACGAGCAGTACTTC.